The 23 T cell receptor beta chains listed next were all sequenced from one sample in a study of regulatory T cells in long-lasting Graves disease. Documented time point: newly diagnosed GD, antithyroid drugs for less than 3 months. Making the TCR library involved RNA that had been extracted from PBMCs. Construction of TCR beta libraries relied on iRepertoire HTBI primers and on Arm-PCR targeting CDR3 regions. TCRdb reprocessed the multiplex PCR reads with MiXCR, giving one entry per CDR3 protein. Found here are around 400,000 distinct CDR3 sequences, approximately 10% of them singletons; the top ten hold under 20%. The sample was also reused in another study, on T cells in Graves' hyperthyroidism and ophthalmopathy.

The sequences come from peripheral blood mononuclear cells (PBMCs), collected at new diagnosis, from a patient treated with antithyroid drugs. Receptor source: a woman aged 18-30 years with Graves disease.

V gene TRBV7-6 combines with J gene TRBJ2-1, with D maybe TRBD1 (5 bases). The CDR3 loop spans 12 amino acids. V dropped 5 bases and J dropped 7 bases, with 9 bases sitting between them. Germline V gene sequence: CDR1 SGHVS, CDR2 FNYEAQ. CDR3 DNA: TGTGCCAGCAGCACCCGACAGAATGAGCAGTTCTTC. It is translated as CASSTRQNEQFF.

This clonotype was seen many times. The chain is built from TRBV2 and TRBJ1-6, with D possibly matching TRBD1 (6 bases). Germline values: CDR1 SNHLY, CDR2 FYNNEI. The CDR3 has 15 residues. With 6 bases removed from V and 9 bases from J, the gap between germline ends came to 18 bases. CDR3 DNA sequence: TGTGCCAGCAGCCCCCGGCAGGGGAGCGGTTCACCCCTCCACTTT. It encodes CASSPRQGSGSPLHF.

This clonotype was seen at least ten times. The chain couples TRBV7-9 to TRBJ2-3; D gene unclear. This CDR3 region has 12 residues. V was clipped by 5 bases and J by 9 bases, with 12 bases between them. CDR1 and CDR2 (germline): SEHNR, FQNEAQ (reference sequence). Here the CDR3 DNA reads TGTGCCAGCAGCCCCGGAACCCTCACGCAGTATTTT. Amino acids: CASSPGTLTQYF.

This clonotype showed up many times. The V gene is TRBV19, the J gene TRBJ1-1; D ambiguous. Looked up from germline, CDR1 is LNHDA and CDR2 is SQIVND (reference sequence). CDR3 length: 16 amino acids. V dropped 6 bases and J dropped 3 bases, with 20 bases sitting between them. CDR3 in amino acids: CASRLSMGGSDTEAFF. CDR3 nucleotides: TGTGCCAGTAGACTTAGTATGGGAGGGTCGGACACTGAAGCTTTCTTT. The complete variable domain, with remaining parts taken from reference TRBV19 and TRBJ1-1, reads DGGITQSPKYLFRKEGQNVTLSCEQNLNHDAMYWYRQDPGQGLRLIYYSQIVNDFQKGDIAEGYSVSREKKESFPLTVTSAQKNPTAFYLCASRLSMGGSDTEAFFGQGTRLTVV.

This clonotype occurred many times. The chain uses TRBV29-1 and TRBJ2-2, with 10 bases lining up with TRBD2. The length of the CDR3 is 13 residues. Trimming took 5 bases from V and 4 from J; bases not matched to a gene: 1. Per germline, CDR1 SQVTM and CDR2 ANQGSEA. The CDR3 is CSVWTSGTGELFF. The CDR3 DNA reads TGCAGCGTTTGGACTAGCGGCACCGGGGAGCTGTTTTTT.

This clonotype came up a few times. V is TRBV5-1 and J is TRBJ2-7, with 9 bases aligning to TRBD1. The CDR3 consists of 18 residues. CDR1 SGHRS and CDR2 YFSETQ come from the germline V gene. V shed 0 bases, J shed 4 bases, and the junction held 14 bases outside the gene matches. The CDR3 region has the DNA TGCGCCAGCAGCTTGGGTCCCTCGGACAGGGGTGTTTTTTACGAGCAGTACTTC. The encoded protein is CASSLGPSDRGVFYEQYF.

The genes are TRBV27 and TRBJ2-1; maybe TRBD2 (7 bases). Germline loops: CDR1 MNHEY, CDR2 SMNVEV (reference sequence). The CDR3 has 14 amino acids. The V gene lost 6 bases and the J gene lost 9 bases, with 18 bases spanning the gap. The CDR3 bases are TGTGCCAGCAGGGAAGGGGGGCGCGGGGGTGAGCAGTTCTTC. As protein: CASREGGRGGEQFF.

This clonotype was seen a handful of times. This sequence joins TRBV27 and TRBJ2-1; 14 bases fit TRBD2. CDR1 and CDR2 from the germline V gene are MNHEY and SMNVEV (reference sequence). This CDR3 has 16 amino acids. Trimming cost V 4 bases and J 4 bases; bases outside gene matches: 3. CDR3 DNA sequence: TGTGCCAGCAGTTACCGGACTAGCGGGGGGTACAATGAGCAGTTCTTC. It yields the protein CASSYRTSGGYNEQFF.

As DNA, the CDR3 is TGTGCCAGCAGTGCCCGTATTGGGACCTACAATGAGCAGTTCTTC. Its translation: CASSARIGTYNEQFF. The V gene is TRBV7-6, the J gene TRBJ2-1, with D uncertain. V was pared by 6 bases and J by 2 bases, with 14 bases between. CDR3 length equals 15 residues. Germline V CDR1 and CDR2: SGHVS, FNYEAQ.

This clonotype was counted at least ten times. This chain links TRBV6-5 with TRBJ1-5; the D gene is possibly TRBD1 (5 bases). The CDR3 length is 13 residues. V lost 3 bases and J 6 bases, leaving 9 bases between the germline ends. Germline CDR1 and CDR2: MNHEY and SVGAGI. The CDR3 coding sequence is TGTGCCAGCAGTTATCAGGGTCCTCAGCCCCAGCATTTT. Amino acid sequence: CASSYQGPQPQHF.

This clonotype appeared many times. The genes are TRBV12-3 or TRBV12-4 and TRBJ2-3; 8 bases fit TRBD1. The CDR3 covers 17 residues. The ends lost 5 bases at V and 8 bases at J; junction bases unmatched: 18. The CDR3 loop reads CASSDRSGQGPPGTQYF. CDR3 coding DNA: TGTGCCAGCAGTGATCGCAGCGGACAGGGACCCCCGGGTACGCAGTATTTT.

This chain joins TRBV2 and TRBJ2-1, with 8 positions matching TRBD2. CDR1 and CDR2 from the germline V gene are SNHLY and FYNNEI. The CDR3 has 17 residues. Unmatched junction bases numbered 18, after V lost 6 bases and J lost 8 bases. The CDR3 coding sequence is TGTGCCAGCAGGGAGGGGCTAGCGGGTCTATTCGCCCATGAGCAGTTCTTC. Translating it yields CASREGLAGLFAHEQFF.

Concerning this clonotype: One end of the junction does not line up with germline, which may come from a read error. This rearrangement joins TRBV7-2 to TRBJ1-1; 7 positions agree with TRBD1. This CDR3 is 20 amino acids long. From germline, CDR1 is SGHTA and CDR2 FQGNSA. CDR3 nucleotides: TGTGCCAGCAGCTTGTACCCGGGGGCCGCAGGCACAGGGGTGAACACTGAAGCTGTCTTT. The encoded protein is CASSLYPGAAGTGVNTEAVF.

In this sample, this clonotype turned up many times. CDR3: CASSLLTGRNRLDTQYF. The CDR3 DNA follows: TGTGCCAGCAGTTTATTGACAGGGAGGAATCGTCTAGATACGCAGTATTTT. The genes are TRBV28 and TRBJ2-3, with a weak D call TRBD1 (7 bases). Germline-derived CDR1 and CDR2 are MDHEN and SYDVKM. This CDR3 comprises 17 residues. Trimming shortened V by 1 base and J by 5 bases, and 19 bases separated the two germline ends.

This chain uses TRBV7-3 with TRBJ2-3, with D perhaps TRBD1 or TRBD2 (6 bases each). The CDR3 loop spans 15 amino acids. Germline V CDR1 and CDR2: SGHTA, FQGTGA. Trimming stripped 1 base from V and 6 bases from J, with 14 bases between. This chain's CDR3 is CASSLMGGAMDTQYF. DNA of the CDR3: TGTGCCAGCAGCTTAATGGGGGGCGCGATGGATACGCAGTATTTT.

The chain recombines TRBV3-1 with TRBJ2-7; a possible D gene is TRBD2 (5 bases). The CDR3 covers 16 residues. Looked up from germline, CDR1 is LGHDT and CDR2 is YNNKEL (reference sequence). For the CDR3, the DNA is TGTCCCAGCAGCCAAATTTTACTACCTAGCTCCTACGAGCAGCACGTC. The encoded protein is CPSSQILLPSSYEQHV.

This clonotype was counted many times. DNA for the CDR3: TGTGCCAGCAGCTTAGAGGGGGGCTGGACAGCTGAAGCTTTCTTT. Residues: CASSLEGGWTAEAFF. This chain links TRBV7-2 with TRBJ1-1; D perhaps matches TRBD1 (6 bases). From germline, CDR1 is SGHTA and CDR2 FQGNSA. The CDR3 totals 15 residues. V was trimmed by 1 base and J by 6 bases, leaving 15 bases between them.

There are a few counts of this clonotype. J is TRBJ1-2 and V is TRBV7-2, with unresolved D. Germline V gene data show CDR1 as SGHTA and CDR2 as FQGNSA. CDR3 length equals 13 residues. V dropped 7 bases and J dropped 8 bases, with 17 bases sitting between them. The CDR3 bases are TGTGCCAGCACCCCCCGGGGAGGGAAGGGCTACACCTTC. This gives the protein CASTPRGGKGYTF. Drawing the rest from reference TRBV7-2 and TRBJ1-2, the complete variable domain is GAGVSQSPSNKVTEKGKDVELRCDPISGHTALYWYRQSLGQGLEFLIYFQGNSAPDKSGLPSDRFSAERTGGSVSTLTIQRTQQEDSAVYLCASTPRGGKGYTFGSGTRLTVV.

The sample holds many counts of this clonotype. The rearrangement joins TRBV28 to TRBJ1-5, with D hard to call. The CDR3 loop spans 15 amino acids. Germline V CDR1 and CDR2: MDHEN, SYDVKM. The ends were cut back, 3 bases at V and 6 bases at J, with 15 bases in the middle. The CDR3 here is CASSLKWTGGQPQHF. Written as DNA, the CDR3 is TGTGCCAGCAGTTTGAAATGGACCGGCGGTCAGCCCCAGCATTTT.

This clonotype was seen at least ten times. The chain couples TRBV12-3 or TRBV12-4 to TRBJ2-3; possibly TRBD1 for D (6 bases). This CDR3 is 13 amino acids long. Trimming removed 5 bases from V and 3 bases from J, with 9 bases in between. DNA for the CDR3: TGTGCCAGCAGTCCCCAGGGGACAGATACGCAGTATTTT. Encoded protein: CASSPQGTDTQYF.

This clonotype was recorded at least ten times. V usage is TRBV5-1 and J usage is TRBJ2-1, with D unresolved. Looked up from germline, CDR1 is SGHRS and CDR2 is YFSETQ. The germline V and J ends were trimmed by 0 bases and 2 bases, with 12 bases remaining between them. CDR3 length: 16 residues. DNA for the CDR3: TGCGCCAGCAGCTTGGCTCTCCATCCCGCCTACAATGAGCAGTTCTTC. Amino acid sequence: CASSLALHPAYNEQFF. Filled out from reference TRBV5-1 and TRBJ2-1, the complete variable domain reads KAGVTQTPRYLIKTRGQQVTLSCSPISGHRSVSWYQQTPGQGLQFLFEYFSETQRNKGNFPGRFSGRQFSNSRSEMNVSTLELGDSALYLCASSLALHPAYNEQFFGPGTRLTVL.

This clonotype was seen repeatedly, ten times or more. V gene TRBV6-1 combines with J gene TRBJ2-1; 10 positions agree with TRBD1. The CDR3 consists of 15 residues. CDR1 and CDR2 (germline): MNHNS, SASEGT. After removal of 5 bases from V and 5 bases from J, the junction contained 6 bases not matched to a gene. CDR3 region: CASSPDRGPNNEQFF. Here the CDR3 DNA reads TGTGCCAGCAGTCCCGACAGGGGGCCAAACAATGAGCAGTTCTTC.

There are many counts of this clonotype. V usage is TRBV4-3 and J usage is TRBJ1-1, with D possibly being TRBD1 (5 bases). The CDR3 length is 14 residues. V lost 4 bases and J lost 6, with 15 bases in between. Per germline, CDR1 LGHNA and CDR2 YSLEER. CDR3 sequence reads: CASSPQGYLAEAFF. CDR3 bases: TGCGCCAGCAGCCCTCAGGGATATTTGGCTGAAGCTTTCTTT.